These T cell receptor beta chains were read from a single sample in a study of T cells in Graves' hyperthyroidism and ophthalmopathy. TCRdb ran MiXCR on the multiplex PCR reads and lists one entry per CDR3 protein. This table has hundreds of thousands of distinct CDR3 sequences, 16% appearing once. Sequencing used blood. The receptors were sampled from a young woman with Graves' hyperthyroidism. Both conserved end residues are part of each CDR3. Each record gives: J gene, V gene, CDR3 protein.

>TRBJ2-3|TRBV20-1
CSAKTQGWEDTQYF
>TRBJ1-2|TRBV4-3
CASSQDRLSNYGYTF
>TRBJ2-2|TRBV4-1
CASSRVRAGELCF
>TRBJ1-1|TRBV20-1
CSARGLRDSPEAFF
>TRBJ1-1|TRBV6-5
CASSYQRGDSEAFF
>TRBJ1-5|TRBV7-8
CASSLGGEQPQHF
>TRBJ2-3|TRBV28
CASSTSLRGADTQYF
>TRBJ2-1|TRBV24-1
CATSRLVGGIGEQFF
>TRBJ2-2|TRBV11-3
CASRYGLAGDTGELFF
>TRBJ2-5|TRBV5-1
CASSFPSQETQYF
>TRBJ1-5|TRBV5-5
CASSLEGPRVDQPQHF
>TRBJ2-2|TRBV27
CASSLRGLAGHGELFF
>TRBJ2-2|TRBV6-2/TRBV6-3
CASSALAGTFLNTGELFF
>TRBJ2-3|TRBV28
CASSSFGAPTTDTQYF
>TRBJ1-4|TRBV27
CASRRVATNEKLFF
>TRBJ1-4|TRBV20-1
CSASPRGAEKLFF
>TRBJ1-1|TRBV2
CASSEQGRMTEAFF
>TRBJ2-7|TRBV11-2
CASSSGGGQSREQYF
>TRBJ1-2|TRBV12-3/TRBV12-4
CASTLGAGNYGYTF
>TRBJ1-6|TRBV11-2
CASSPTGDSPLHF
>TRBJ1-6|TRBV7-2
CASSPAGTFFSPLHF
>TRBJ1-1|TRBV11-2
CASSQSLNTEAFF
>TRBJ1-2|TRBV12-3/TRBV12-4
CASSRLGTESNYGYTF
>TRBJ2-3|TRBV7-3
CASSLVAAATDTQYF
>TRBJ2-2|TRBV20-1
CSARDRPNTGELFF
>TRBJ2-7|TRBV11-1
CASSHRQPGAYEQYF
>TRBJ2-5|TRBV20-1
CSAVDRDRKTQYF
>TRBJ1-6|TRBV19
CASSIGGTANSPLHF
>TRBJ1-3|TRBV7-9
CASGSGNTIYF
>TRBJ1-2|TRBV12-3/TRBV12-4
CAIPGGTYGYTF
>TRBJ1-5|TRBV11-2
CASSPRLPGPCQPQHF
>TRBJ1-4|TRBV7-8
CASSPDRGLSATNEKLFF
>TRBJ2-5|TRBV11-2
CASSYNPEETQYF
>TRBJ2-3|TRBV10-1
CASSESLYPTDTQYF
>TRBJ2-1|TRBV11-3
CASSLSGVGANEQFF
>TRBJ1-1|TRBV20-1
CSAIRNTEAFF
>TRBJ2-3|TRBV6-1
CASSLQGSFSNTQYF
>TRBJ2-1|TRBV5-8
CASSLLGTSGFLNEQFF
>TRBJ2-2|TRBV7-2
CASSPIRGALTGELFF
>TRBJ1-6|TRBV6-1
CASSDSLRYSPLHF
>TRBJ2-2|TRBV11-2
CASSLDQDGGDTGELFF
>TRBJ2-5|TRBV19
CASSGGAGIEGTQYF
>TRBJ2-3|TRBV18
CASSPPTGTSTDTQYF
>TRBJ2-2|TRBV4-2
CASSQGLARTGELFF
>TRBJ2-2|TRBV5-1
CASSRTSGKGDTGELFF
>TRBJ2-3|TRBV14
CASSQAALRARTDTQYF
>TRBJ1-5|TRBV7-9
CASSSGSGQPQHF
>TRBJ2-2|TRBV20-1
CSARDPGGAYTGELFF
>TRBJ1-4|TRBV5-1
CASSLDHQGEEKLFF
>TRBJ2-3|TRBV5-6
CASSLDWGATDTQYF
>TRBJ1-2|TRBV19
CASSITGTVSYGYTF
>TRBJ2-1|TRBV5-1
CASSLARREGPGREQFF
>TRBJ2-4|TRBV2
CASSEAPLSRTKNIQYF
>TRBJ1-1|TRBV29-1
CSVRQLNTEAFF
>TRBJ2-7|TRBV20-1
CSTDGGRDEPYF
>TRBJ2-5|TRBV3-1
CASSQEVGGQETQYF
>TRBJ2-3|TRBV2
CASSDPTGGNTDTQYF